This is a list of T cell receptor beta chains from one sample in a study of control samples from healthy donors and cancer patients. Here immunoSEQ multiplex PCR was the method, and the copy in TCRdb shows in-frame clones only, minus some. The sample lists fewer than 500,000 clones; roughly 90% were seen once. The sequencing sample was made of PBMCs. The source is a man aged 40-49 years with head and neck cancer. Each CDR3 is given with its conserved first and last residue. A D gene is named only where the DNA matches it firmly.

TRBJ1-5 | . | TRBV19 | CASSFGTGAGQPQHF | TGTGCCAGTAGTTTTGGGACGGGGGCCGGGCAGCCCCAGCATTTT
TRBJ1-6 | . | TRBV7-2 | CASSPPRQNNGPLHF | TGTGCCAGCAGTCCTCCACGACAGAACAATGGACCCCTCCACTTT
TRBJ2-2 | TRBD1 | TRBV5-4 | CASSLAPGQMNTGELFF | TGTGCCAGCAGCTTGGCCCCGGGACAGATGAACACCGGGGAGCTGTTTTTT
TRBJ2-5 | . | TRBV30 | CAWSVSETQYF | TGTGCCTGGAGTGTATCCGAGACCCAGTACTTC
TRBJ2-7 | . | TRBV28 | CASSLFRAESGEQYF | TGTGCCAGCAGTCTCTTTAGGGCAGAAAGTGGCGAGCAGTACTTC
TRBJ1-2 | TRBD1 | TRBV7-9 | CASNSQGNGYTF | TGTGCCAGCAACTCACAGGGGAATGGCTACACCTTC
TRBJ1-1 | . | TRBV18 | CASSPRTRTEAFF | TGTGCCAGCTCACCACGGACCCGGACTGAAGCTTTCTTT
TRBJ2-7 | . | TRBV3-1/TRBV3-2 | CASSPLGGHRDEQYF | TGTGCCAGCAGCCCACTTGGGGGCCATAGGGACGAGCAGTACTTC
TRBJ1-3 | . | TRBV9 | CASSSLLGNTIYF | TGTGCCAGCTCCTCCCTCCTCGGAAACACCATATATTTT
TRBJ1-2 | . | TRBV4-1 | CASSQDQAANYGYTF | TGCGCCAGCAGCCAAGATCAGGCGGCTAACTATGGCTACACCTTC
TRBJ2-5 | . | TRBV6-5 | CASSQADPQYF | TGTGCCAGCAGCCAAGCCGATCCCCAGTACTTC
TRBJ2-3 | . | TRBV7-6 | CASSSSSATDTQYF | TGTGCCAGCAGCTCGAGCAGCGCCACAGATACGCAGTATTTT
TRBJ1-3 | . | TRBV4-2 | CASSQDEINGNTIYF | TGTGCCAGCAGCCAAGATGAGATCAACGGAAACACCATATATTTT
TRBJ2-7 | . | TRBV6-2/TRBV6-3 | CASSYSTLGGYEQYF | TGTGCCAGCAGTTACTCTACCCTGGGTGGTTACGAGCAGTACTTC